Following are 23 T cell receptor beta chains from one sample sequenced in a study of blood T cells in healthy people across ages. Combining a sample-barcoded 5' primer with a J-beta primer mix, a second PCR ran for 7 to 11 cycles. In TCRdb, the 5' RACE reads were re-called with MiXCR into one record per CDR3 protein. The sample lists around 1.5 million distinct CDR3 sequences, 34% seen once, with over 9% in the top ten. Material: blood. The receptors were sampled from a woman younger than 45 in good health.

With respect to this clonotype: Sequence at one end of the junction differs from germline and may be a read error. The V and J genes are TRBV5-8 and TRBJ2-1, with D tentatively TRBD2 (6 bases). The CDR3 extends over 15 amino acids. Germline CDR1 and CDR2: SGHTS and YDEGEE. The CDR3 nucleotides are TGCGCCAGCAGCTTGCCCATCGGAGGGGTAGAGACCCAGTTCTTC. Translated, it gives CASSLPIGGVETQFF.

This clonotype appeared a few times. The chain has TRBV27 and TRBJ2-3, with D unresolved. V lost 3 bases to trimming and J lost 1 base, with 5 bases between them. This CDR3 has 13 residues. Germline values: CDR1 MNHEY, CDR2 SMNVEV (reference sequence). The CDR3 is CASSFSRTDTQYF. The CDR3 bases are TGTGCCAGCAGTTTTTCGCGCACAGATACGCAGTATTTT.

As concerns this clonotype: An end of the junction differs from the germline gene, which may be a read error. In nucleotides, the CDR3 is TGCGCCAACAGCTTGATGGGGGATGAGCAGTTCTTC. It encodes CANSLMGDEQFF. This chain connects TRBV5-1 to TRBJ2-1; either TRBD1 or TRBD2 may supply D (5 bases each). The length of the CDR3 is 12 residues. Germline V gene lookup returns CDR1 SGHRS and CDR2 YFSETQ.

This clonotype came up a few times. The chain combines TRBV28 with TRBJ2-5; 8 bases line up with TRBD2. The J call may be in error: the DNA end matches TRBJ2-7 better. CDR1 is MDHEN and CDR2 is SYDVKM in the germline V gene. This CDR3 spans 17 amino acids. The CDR3 region is CASSYRVAGTSSHEQYF. In nucleotides, the CDR3 is TGTGCCAGCAGTTACAGGGTTGCCGGGACTAGTTCTCACGAGCAGTACTTC.

The gene calls are TRBV3-1 and TRBJ1-2; D remains unclear. V lost 11 bases to trimming and J lost 3 bases, with 19 bases between them. Looked up from germline, CDR1 is LGHDT and CDR2 is YNNKEL (reference sequence). The CDR3 has 14 residues. CDR3 amino acids: CASTESGVDYGYTF. The CDR3 coding sequence is TGTGCCTCTACAGAAAGTGGTGTGGACTATGGCTACACCTTC.

The chain uses TRBV5-1 and TRBJ1-6, with D unclear. Germline assignment: CDR1 SGHRS and CDR2 YFSETQ. The CDR3 runs 16 residues. Trimming removed 1 base from V and 1 base from J, with 9 bases in between. The DNA of the CDR3 is TGCGCCAGCAGCTTGATGGAGGGATCCTATAATTCACCCCTCCACTTT. Encoded protein: CASSLMEGSYNSPLHF.

This chain joins TRBV6-2 or TRBV6-3 and TRBJ2-4; tentatively, D is TRBD1 (6 bases). This CDR3 is built from 15 residues. The V and J ends lost 6 bases and 6 bases respectively, with 18 bases between them. In germline, CDR1 is MNHEY, CDR2 SVGEGT. The CDR3 DNA reads as TGTGCCAGCAGCCCCGCCGGGACACATAGAAACATTCAGTACTTC. Its protein is CASSPAGTHRNIQYF.

CDR3 coding DNA: TGCAGTGCTGACAGGGTTGGGACTGAAGCTTTCTTT. As protein: CSADRVGTEAFF. The genes are TRBV20-1 and TRBJ1-1, with TRBD1 identical over 7 bases. This CDR3 comprises 12 residues. Germline CDR1 DFQATT, CDR2 SNEGSKA (reference sequence). V was pared by 5 bases and J by 5 bases, with 5 bases of the junction left unmatched.

This clonotype was seen a few times. The chain carries TRBV6-2 or TRBV6-3 and TRBJ2-5; the D is unclear. The V end was cut by 5 bases, the J end by 5 bases, with 12 bases between. Germline V lookup: CDR1 MNHEY, CDR2 SVGEGT. The CDR3 is 13 amino acids. CDR3 protein: CASSASGRETQYF. CDR3 in DNA: TGTGCCAGCAGTGCAAGTGGGCGGGAGACCCAGTACTTC.

The rearrangement joins TRBV6-5 to TRBJ2-7; D is perhaps TRBD2 (6 bases). This CDR3 is built from 15 residues. CDR1 MNHEY and CDR2 SVGAGI come from the germline V gene. V was cut by 5 bases and J by 7 bases, with 21 bases left in between. The CDR3 protein is CASSPTGVSYNEQYF. In DNA, the CDR3 is TGTGCCAGCAGTCCAACGGGGGTGAGCTACAATGAGCAGTACTTC.

The sample holds a few counts of this clonotype. V usage is TRBV10-1 and J usage is TRBJ2-2; perhaps D is TRBD1 or TRBD2 (5 bases each). V lost 0 bases and J lost 4, with 9 bases in between. There are 15 residues in the CDR3. Germline CDR1 reads WNHNN; CDR2 reads SYGVQD (reference sequence). The CDR3 nucleotides are TGCGCCAGCAGTGAGTCGGTCGGGGCCACCGGGGAGCTGTTTTTT. Encoded protein: CASSESVGATGELFF.

This clonotype was found a few times. The chain carries TRBV2 and TRBJ1-2; no definite D call. The germline gives CDR1 SNHLY, CDR2 FYNNEI. The CDR3 totals 13 residues. V lost 5 bases, J lost 4 bases, and 11 bases lay in between. The DNA of the CDR3 is TGTGCCAGCAGTCCTCAATGGAGCTATGGCTACACCTTC. Amino acids: CASSPQWSYGYTF.

In its sample, this clonotype was seen a few times. The V call is TRBV4-1, the J call TRBJ2-2, with 7 nucleotides matching TRBD1. Unmatched junction bases numbered 10, after V lost 4 bases and J lost 2 bases. In germline, CDR1 is MGHRA, CDR2 YSYEKL. The CDR3 runs 17 residues. This chain's CDR3 is CASSRIRTGVNTGELFF. The CDR3 DNA sequence: TGCGCCAGCAGCCGAATCAGGACAGGCGTAAACACCGGGGAGCTGTTTTTT.

This chain links TRBV5-1 with TRBJ2-7; no clear D gene. Germline assignment: CDR1 SGHRS and CDR2 YFSETQ. CDR3 length equals 15 residues. V was cut by 1 base and J by 4 bases, with 15 bases left in between. In nucleotides, the CDR3 is TGCGCCAGCAGCTTGTTGGGCGGTAGTGTTTACGAGCAGTACTTC. As protein: CASSLLGGSVYEQYF.

This chain joins TRBV20-1 and TRBJ2-1, with 11 bases identical to TRBD2. Germline lookup yields CDR1 DFQATT and CDR2 SNEGSKA (reference sequence). The V segment lost 5 bases and the J segment 11 bases; nucleotides outside the gene matches: 5. The CDR3 runs to 12 residues. Written as DNA, the CDR3 is TGCAGTGCTGCCATAGCGGGAGGGAAGCAGTTCTTC. This codes for CSAAIAGGKQFF.

This clonotype was seen a few times. At one of its ends the junction is not consistent with the germline gene, which may arise from a read error. CDR3 residues: CASPPSGHTTGAFF. CDR3 coding DNA: TGCGCCAGCCCTCCCTCAGGACACACCACTGGAGCTTTCTTT. This chain joins TRBV5-1 and TRBJ1-1; D is perhaps TRBD1 (5 bases). The germline V gene encodes CDR1 SGHRS and CDR2 YFSETQ. The CDR3 consists of 14 residues.

This clonotype was detected a few times. The rearrangement links TRBV7-9 to TRBJ2-1, with no clear D. The CDR3 contains 17 residues. Germline values: CDR1 SEHNR, CDR2 FQNEAQ (reference sequence). V was trimmed by 1 base and J by 0 bases, leaving 13 bases between them. CDR3 protein: CASSLGSRQVSYNEQFF. As DNA, the CDR3 is TGTGCCAGCAGCTTAGGAAGCCGGCAGGTCTCCTACAATGAGCAGTTCTTC.

The rearrangement joins TRBV4-1 to TRBJ1-4, with D hard to call. The CDR3 sequence is 14 residues long. Germline CDR1 reads MGHRA; CDR2 reads YSYEKL. V shed 1 base and J shed 4 bases, with 7 bases lying between them. DNA for the CDR3: TGCGCCAGCAGCCAAGGGTCGTATAATGAAAAACTGTTTTTT. Its translation: CASSQGSYNEKLFF.

The rearrangement uses TRBV27 and TRBJ2-7, with D perhaps TRBD2 (5 bases). The CDR3 runs to 15 residues. Germline lookup yields CDR1 MNHEY and CDR2 SMNVEV (reference sequence). Trimming shortened V by 4 bases and J by 2 bases, and 15 bases separated the two germline ends. This CDR3 is CASSSLPVGTYEQYF. CDR3 nucleotide sequence: TGTGCCAGCAGTTCACTGCCGGTCGGGACCTACGAGCAGTACTTC.

V usage is TRBV15 and J usage is TRBJ1-5, with TRBD1 matching over 7 bases. The V and J ends lost 0 bases and 9 bases, in that order; junction bases with no gene match: 14. The CDR3 sequence is 17 residues long. The germline V gene has CDR1 LNHNV and CDR2 YYDKDF (reference sequence). CDR3 sequence: CATSRESGRGLARPQHF. The DNA for the CDR3 is TGTGCCACCAGCAGAGAGTCAGGCAGGGGGTTGGCGCGGCCCCAGCATTTT.

Turning to this clonotype: The germline gene is not matched at one end of the junction; a read error may be the cause. This chain uses TRBV10-3 with TRBJ1-1; no clear D. The length of the CDR3 is 14 residues. From germline, CDR1 is ENHRY and CDR2 SYGVKD. The CDR3 here is CAIRESTGVAEAFF. The CDR3, as DNA: TGTGCCATCAGGGAGTCGACCGGAGTGGCTGAAGCTTTCTTT.

This chain connects TRBV20-1 to TRBJ2-5; D unresolved. Per the germline V gene, CDR1 is DFQATT and CDR2 is SNEGSKA (reference sequence). V lost 0 bases and J 4 bases, leaving 12 bases between the germline ends. This CDR3 comprises 14 residues. CDR3 in amino acids: CSARDPRNPETQYF. DNA of the CDR3: TGCAGTGCTAGAGATCCCAGAAATCCAGAGACCCAGTACTTC.

This clonotype has just one count. A single base separates this from a much larger clone, so it may be a read error. The chain has TRBV6-2 or TRBV6-3 and TRBJ2-7; 11 nucleotides agree with TRBD2. Germline-derived CDR1 and CDR2 are MNHEY and SVGEGT. The CDR3 sequence is 15 residues long. CDR3 residues: CASIPTSGVSYKQYF. The DNA for the CDR3 is TGTGCCAGCATTCCGACTAGCGGGGTCTCCTACAAGCAGTACTTC.